This T cell receptor (beta chain) is from a study of long-term antiretroviral therapy in people with HIV. Broader study findings: In samples taken after ART, diversity increased but remained below transplant donor control levels.

The V gene's germline CDR1 is GTSNPN and CDR2 SVGIG (reference sequence). Trimming took 4 bases from V and 1 from J, leaving 11 bases between them. The CDR3 length is 14 residues. With survey level as its setting, the immunoSEQ assay was v3.0. Sequenced by immunoSEQ multiplex PCR; TCRdb stores in-frame clones only, minus some. Altogether approximately 22,000 clones are present, approximately 82% being singletons, with the ten largest covering 2% to 2.5%. Inclusion required at least two post-ART and at least one pre-ART PBMC samples. On this clone itself: Its target is unknown.

The V and J genes are TRBV30 and TRBJ2-1; D gene ambiguous. The specimen comprised unsorted PBMCs, sampled 3 years after starting antiretroviral therapy. The receptor comes from a man aged 45-60 years with HIV. The CDR3 region has the DNA TGTGCCTGGACCCTCGTAAGGTCCTACAATGAGCAGTTCTTC. Its translation is CAWTLVRSYNEQFF. Based on the CDR3 plus reference TRBV30 and TRBJ2-1, the full variable domain is SQTIHQWPATLVQPVGSPLSLECTVEGTSNPNLYWYRQAAGRGLQLLFYSVGIGQISSEVPQNLSASRPQDRQFILSSKKLLLSDSGFYLCAWTLVRSYNEQFFGPGTRLTVL.